This TCR beta chain derives from a study of blood T cells in healthy people across ages (dated by TCRdb to about 2015). About the study as a whole: In model experiments, template switching captured roughly one uniquely barcoded TCR beta cDNA molecule for every two T cells. The study measured age-related changes in TCR beta repertoire diversity using deep sequencing normalized with unique cDNA molecular identifiers. To avoid experimental bias, donors of different ages were randomly spread across the sequencing lanes. Using the same blood draw, the study looked at two additional independent replicas of 1 million unique cDNA reads for two donors, one aged 18 to 30 and the other aged 80 or older. Four age groups were formed from the donors: young (average approximately 15 years), middle-aged (around 39), aged (62) and long-lived (around 82).

General findings and caveats noted by the study authors: As age increased, observed TCR beta diversity per million T cells dropped in a roughly linear way, and a significant reduction was already evident by age roughly 36. Conclusive comparison of naive and antigen-experienced compartments was prevented by the profiling of bulk unsorted PBMCs. Compared with the aged group, more naive CD4+ T cells, fewer expanded clones and increased TCR diversity were shown by the long-lived group, suggesting age selection. The CMV infection status of donors was not known, potentially confounding age-related changes in expanded clonotypes. Estimates of total diversity based on one million sequenced T cells were considered lower bounds and underestimates. There was a strong correlation between observed TCR beta diversity and the percentage of naive T cells measured by flow cytometry.

Worth noting for this clonotype: Its antigen is still unknown. No much larger clonotype is one base removed from it; base qualities were not supplied.

The roughly 39 donors, aged roughly 6 to 95 years, were systemically healthy Caucasian individuals from Russia. About 9.1 milliliters of peripheral blood were collected from each donor into EDTA-treated Vacutainer tubes. PBMCs were isolated by Ficoll-Paque density-gradient centrifugation, with at least 6 million obtained per sample. Total RNA, at least 6 micrograms per sample, was extracted from PBMCs with Trizol reagent. For every donor, flow cytometry on a PBMC aliquot measured the percentage of naive CD45RAhigh/CD27high T cells. Looking up the germline V gene yields CDR1 SGHRS and CDR2 YFSETQ. Trimming costs V 0 bases and J 0 bases, and their ends lie 9 bases apart. From the cysteine through the phenylalanine, the CDR3 covers 15 amino acids. The read is trimmed to its CDR3 DNA, 45 bases read in frame from base 1. Library generation was performed with 5' RACE. Sequencer: Illumina HiSeq 2500. The second PCR ran for roughly 6 to 11 cycles and used a J-beta primer mix along with a sample-barcoded 5' primer. Each TCR beta cDNA molecule received a unique molecular identifier from a template-switch 5' adaptor carrying 12 random nucleotides. Each sample yielded at least 2.5 million CDR3-containing paired-end reads. The Mint cDNA synthesis kit, primed by a TRBC-specific oligonucleotide, was used to synthesize first-strand cDNA from all RNA. All cDNA was treated with uracil-DNA glycosylase and then went through a first 18-cycle PCR with the universal primers M1SS and BC2_uni_R. Under the source paper's analysis protocol: Each sample was normalized by randomly selecting 1 million high-quality reads, each carrying a distinct molecular identifier. Reads with shared molecular identifiers were discarded instead of being binned into consensus sequences. MiTCR, with a Q25 quality threshold and the strictest error-elimination algorithm, was used for CDR3 identification, clonotype clustering and error correction. A nonparametric unseen species model using Euler transformation provided a lower-bound estimate of total TCR beta diversity. In-frame beta chains were kept once TCRdb had trimmed the public reads at Q25 with fastp and called clones with MiXCR. Each entry merges the rows of one CDR3 protein and shows their most common DNA and genes. The V and J calls here are based on TCRdb, not the publication. Within this sample are roughly 1.4 million distinct CDR3 sequences, with approximately 63% of them counted one time only. 6.5% to 8.5% of the sample is held by the ten biggest clonotypes.

Sequenced input: blood. This TCR derives from a man aged 18 to 30 in good health. The sequence is built from TRBV5-1 and TRBJ1-2; no confident D gene assignment can be made. Here the CDR3 is given as CASSLEGASNYGYTF. The bases read TGCGCCAGCAGCTTGGAGGGAGCTTCTAACTATGGCTACACCTTC.